This T cell receptor beta chain was sequenced in a study of graft-versus-host responses after intestinal transplantation. Across the study: As for transplant type, recipients had multivisceral, liver-intestinal, or isolated intestinal grafts. Once they had received anti-thymocyte globulin induction, all recipients took tacrolimus and steroids for around three years. Findings of the study overall: There was an association between peak levels of circulating GvH clones and early post-transplant HvG declines. GvH clones detected in recipient marrow included some appearing first in ileum or blood.

Germline lookup yields CDR1 ENHRY and CDR2 SYGVKD. The CDR3 sequence is 15 residues long. J was trimmed by 2 bases and V by 6 bases; bases with no gene match: 10. Tissue from the graft was processed to free its intraepithelial and lamina propria lymphocytes. The repertoire was sequenced with immunoSEQ multiplex PCR; TCRdb's copy has only in-frame clones and lacks some. Of about 8,900 clones listed, 68% were seen once; the top ten hold 8% to 10%. Regarding this clone: Its target is not known.

The origin of this receptor is a human patient who received an intestinal transplant, so some T cells may come from the graft donor. The starting material was ileum tissue, obtained 450 to 470 days after transplant. The chain employs TRBV10-3 and TRBJ2-7, with 7 bases identical to TRBD1. The CDR3 bases are TGTGCCATCAGAGACGACAGGGAGACCCCCTACGAGCAGTACTTC. It translates to CAIRDDRETPYEQYF.